Sequencing of this T cell receptor (beta chain) was carried out in a study of T cell responses to AZD1222 COVID-19 vaccine. CDR3 size: 17 residues. CDR1 is SGHTA and CDR2 is FQGTGA in the germline V gene. Trimming removed 5 bases from V and 0 bases from J; junction bases left unmatched: 7. Concerning this clone itself: Antigen specificity is unknown.

The study's findings and limits: Females outnumbered males among donors, who were mostly white British; clonal diversity was possibly underestimated. With dominance at 160-218 and 743-854, vaccine-associated CD4 TCRs spanned spike.

Assay used: immunoSEQ multiplex PCR; TCRdb lists only in-frame clones, some missing. The sample includes some 58,000 clones, 80% of them seen just once. The source material was peripheral blood, sampled 28 days after the second AZD1222 dose. This clonotype was sampled from an adult who received the AZD1222 COVID-19 vaccine. The chain joins TRBV7-3 to TRBJ2-6; 7 bases are a match to TRBD1. The CDR3 here is CASSPGTVYSGANVLTF. The CDR3 DNA sequence: TGTGCCAGCAGCCCAGGGACAGTTTACTCTGGGGCCAACGTCCTGACTTTC.